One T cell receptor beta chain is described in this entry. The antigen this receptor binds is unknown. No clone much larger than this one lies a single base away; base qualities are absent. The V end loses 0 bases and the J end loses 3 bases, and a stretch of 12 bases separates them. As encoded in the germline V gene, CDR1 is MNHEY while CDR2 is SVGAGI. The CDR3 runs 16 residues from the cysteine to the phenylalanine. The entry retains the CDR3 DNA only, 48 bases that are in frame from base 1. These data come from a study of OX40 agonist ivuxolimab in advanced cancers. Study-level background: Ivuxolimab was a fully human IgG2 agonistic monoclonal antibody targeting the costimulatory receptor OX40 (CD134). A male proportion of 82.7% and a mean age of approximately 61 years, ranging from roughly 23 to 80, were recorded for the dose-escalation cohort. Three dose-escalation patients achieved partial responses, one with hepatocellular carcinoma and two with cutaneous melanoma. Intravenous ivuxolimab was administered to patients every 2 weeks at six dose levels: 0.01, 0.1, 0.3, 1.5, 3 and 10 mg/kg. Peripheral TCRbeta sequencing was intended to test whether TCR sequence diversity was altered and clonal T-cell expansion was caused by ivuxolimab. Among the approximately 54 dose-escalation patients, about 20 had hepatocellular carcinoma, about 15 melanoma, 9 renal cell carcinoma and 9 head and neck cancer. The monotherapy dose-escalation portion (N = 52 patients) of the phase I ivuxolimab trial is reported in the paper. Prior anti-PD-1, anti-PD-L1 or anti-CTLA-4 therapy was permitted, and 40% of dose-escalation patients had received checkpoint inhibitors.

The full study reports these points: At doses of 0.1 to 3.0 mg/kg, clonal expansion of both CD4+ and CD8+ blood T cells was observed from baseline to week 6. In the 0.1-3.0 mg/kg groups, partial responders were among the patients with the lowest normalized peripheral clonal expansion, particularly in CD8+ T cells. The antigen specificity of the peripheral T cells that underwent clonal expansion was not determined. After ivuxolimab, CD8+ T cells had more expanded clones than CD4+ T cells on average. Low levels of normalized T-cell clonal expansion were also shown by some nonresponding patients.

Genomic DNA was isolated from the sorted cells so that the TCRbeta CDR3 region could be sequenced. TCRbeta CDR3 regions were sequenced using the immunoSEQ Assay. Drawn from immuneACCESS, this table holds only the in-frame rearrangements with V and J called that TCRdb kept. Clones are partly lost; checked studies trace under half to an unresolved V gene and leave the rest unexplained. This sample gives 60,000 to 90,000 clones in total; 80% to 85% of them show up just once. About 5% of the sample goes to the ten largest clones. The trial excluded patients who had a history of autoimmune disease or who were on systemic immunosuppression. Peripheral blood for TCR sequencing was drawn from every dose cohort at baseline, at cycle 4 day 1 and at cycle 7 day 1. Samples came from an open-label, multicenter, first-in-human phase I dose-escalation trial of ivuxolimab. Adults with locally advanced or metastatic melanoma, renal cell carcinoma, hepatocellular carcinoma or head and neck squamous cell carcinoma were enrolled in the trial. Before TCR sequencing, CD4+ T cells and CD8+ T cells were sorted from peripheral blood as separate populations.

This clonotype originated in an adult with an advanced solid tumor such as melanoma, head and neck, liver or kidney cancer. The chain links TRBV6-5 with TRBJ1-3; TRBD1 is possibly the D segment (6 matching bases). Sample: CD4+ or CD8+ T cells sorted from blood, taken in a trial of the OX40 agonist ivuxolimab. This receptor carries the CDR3 CASSYSLTGGGNTIYF. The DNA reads TGTGCCAGCAGTTACTCCCTGACAGGCGGTGGAAACACCATATATTTT.